This section outlines one T cell receptor beta chain sequence together with its context. The repertoire was sequenced with immunoSEQ multiplex PCR; TCRdb's copy has only in-frame clones and lacks some. The record lists about 10,000 clones, of which the ten most abundant hold 0.7% to 0.8%. The record originates from a study of synovial regulatory T cells in juvenile arthritis. Germline lookup yields CDR1 SNHLY and CDR2 FYNNEI. There are 16 residues in the CDR3. The entry carries no DNA sequence. The TCR sequence derives from a donor between 2 and 29 years old with juvenile idiopathic arthritis. The source material was Treg cells from blood. Subset indicated: remaining (HLA-DR-negative) circulating blood Treg cells. The rearrangement joins TRBV2 to TRBJ1-6. The CDR3 loop is CASSDKGGRWNSPLHF.